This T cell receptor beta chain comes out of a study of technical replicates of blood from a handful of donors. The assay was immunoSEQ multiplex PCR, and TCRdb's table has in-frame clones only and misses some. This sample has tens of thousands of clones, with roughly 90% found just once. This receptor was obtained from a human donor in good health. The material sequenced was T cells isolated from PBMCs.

The CDR3 region is CASSESSYEQYF. In DNA form, the CDR3 reads TGTGCCAGTTCGGAGTCCTCTTACGAGCAGTACTTC. The chain joins TRBV5-5 to TRBJ2-7; D call uncertain. V was clipped by 8 bases and J by 4 bases, with 13 bases between them. Germline CDR1 SGHKS, CDR2 YYEKEE (reference sequence). The CDR3 spans 12 residues.